Listed below are T cell receptor beta chains from one sample, sequenced in a study of cytotoxic CD8 clonotypes in ibrutinib-treated CLL. Profiling relied on immunoSEQ multiplex PCR, and the TCRdb table lists in-frame clones only, not all of them. The sample has more than 200,000 clones, roughly 77% seen once. The sample was PBMCs, taken after 12 months of ibrutinib treatment. These receptors were collected from a human donor with chronic lymphocytic leukemia. The CDR3 runs from the conserved cysteine through the conserved F or W. D genes are given only for firm matches. A clone size is listed for some rows: how often the clone was seen (once, few, many), or a class if it is expanded.

V: TRBV4-1
D: TRBD1
J: TRBJ2-2
size: few
CDR3: CASSQDPQGLTGELFF
DNA: TGCGCCAGCAGCCAAGATCCACAGGGGCTGACCGGGGAGCTGTTTTTT

V: TRBV2
D: -
J: TRBJ2-2
size: -
CDR3: CASSGTSYTGELFF
DNA: TGTGCCAGCAGTGGTACTAGCTACACCGGGGAGCTGTTTTTT

V: TRBV2
D: -
J: TRBJ2-7
size: -
CDR3: CASAVGLGIGHEQYF
DNA: TGTGCCAGCGCTGTTGGTCTGGGGATCGGCCACGAGCAGTACTTC

V: TRBV7-2
D: TRBD2
J: TRBJ2-4
size: -
CDR3: CASSSGTSGFNIQYF
DNA: TGTGCCAGCAGTTCAGGGACTAGCGGATTTAACATTCAGTACTTC

V: TRBV30
D: -
J: TRBJ1-2
size: -
CDR3: CAWLGQLTSAYTF
DNA: TGTGCCTGGTTGGGACAACTGACCTCCGCTTACACCTTC

V: TRBV5-1
D: TRBD1
J: TRBJ1-2
size: -
CDR3: CASSLGQGRNGYTF
DNA: TGCGCCAGCAGCTTAGGACAGGGCAGGAATGGCTACACCTTC

V: TRBV4-1
D: -
J: TRBJ1-1
size: -
CDR3: CASSHGFKGVNTEAFF
DNA: TGCGCCAGCAGCCACGGGTTTAAGGGAGTGAACACTGAAGCTTTCTTT

V: TRBV30
D: TRBD2
J: TRBJ2-3
size: -
CDR3: CAWSLAGLDTQYF
DNA: TGTGCCTGGAGCCTAGCGGGGCTCGATACGCAGTATTTT

V: TRBV5-4
D: -
J: TRBJ1-6
size: -
CDR3: CASRTVGADSPLHF
DNA: TGTGCCAGCAGAACAGTGGGGGCCGATTCACCCCTCCACTTT

V: TRBV5-4
D: -
J: TRBJ2-7
size: once
CDR3: CASSLGGFSYEQYF
DNA: TGTGCCAGCAGCTTGGGGGGATTCTCCTACGAGCAGTACTTC

V: TRBV18
D: -
J: TRBJ2-3
size: -
CDR3: CASSLGASTDTQYF
DNA: TGTGCCAGCTCACTGGGAGCTAGCACAGATACGCAGTATTTT

V: TRBV13
D: -
J: TRBJ2-7
size: -
CDR3: CASSHSLVGYEQYF
DNA: TGTGCCAGCAGCCATTCCCTCGTAGGCTACGAGCAGTACTTC

V: TRBV30
D: TRBD1
J: TRBJ2-1
size: -
CDR3: CAWGTGSNEQFF
DNA: TGTGCCTGGGGGACAGGGAGCAATGAGCAGTTCTTC

V: TRBV6-1
D: -
J: TRBJ2-5
size: few
CDR3: CASSNGLQETQYF
DNA: TGTGCCAGCAGTAATGGACTCCAAGAGACCCAGTACTTC

V: TRBV19
D: TRBD2
J: TRBJ2-1
size: -
CDR3: CASSMLAGGSEQFF
DNA: TGTGCCAGTAGTATGCTAGCGGGAGGTAGTGAGCAGTTCTTC

V: TRBV9
D: TRBD2
J: TRBJ2-3
size: few
CDR3: CASSRVGAGADTQYF
DNA: TGTGCCAGCAGCCGGGTGGGAGCGGGAGCAGATACGCAGTATTTT

V: TRBV30
D: -
J: TRBJ1-4
size: -
CDR3: CAWSVGPGDEKLFF
DNA: TGTGCCTGGAGTGTAGGACCCGGGGATGAAAAACTGTTTTTT

V: TRBV5-6
D: -
J: TRBJ1-2
size: -
CDR3: CASSLNYNYGYTF
DNA: TGTGCCAGCAGCTTGAATTACAACTATGGCTACACCTTC

V: TRBV6-6
D: -
J: TRBJ1-5
size: few
CDR3: CASSYALTEGNQPQHF
DNA: TGTGCCAGCAGTTACGCACTGACAGAGGGCAATCAGCCCCAGCATTTT

V: TRBV19
D: -
J: TRBJ1-1
size: -
CDR3: CATRPPRGVTEAFF
DNA: TGTGCCACCCGACCCCCCCGGGGGGTGACTGAAGCTTTCTTT

V: TRBV11-2
D: -
J: TRBJ2-7
size: -
CDR3: CASSRMPEVAYEQYF
DNA: TGCGCCAGCAGCCGTATGCCCGAGGTTGCCTACGAGCAGTACTTC

V: TRBV7-2
D: TRBD1
J: TRBJ2-5
size: -
CDR3: CASSLVGTGGQETQYF
DNA: TGTGCCAGCAGCTTAGTGGGGACAGGGGGACAAGAGACCCAGTACTTC

V: TRBV2
D: -
J: TRBJ1-2
size: -
CDR3: CASSPGRSGGYTF
DNA: TGTGCCAGCAGTCCGGGACGTTCGGGCGGCTACACCTTC

V: TRBV19
D: TRBD2
J: TRBJ2-5
size: -
CDR3: CASSISPSGVQETQYF
DNA: TGTGCCAGTAGTATCTCCCCTAGCGGGGTACAAGAGACCCAGTACTTC

V: TRBV19
D: -
J: TRBJ1-1
size: -
CDR3: CASSIQIRTEAFF
DNA: TGTGCCAGTAGTATACAGATACGCACTGAAGCTTTCTTT

V: TRBV30
D: TRBD1
J: TRBJ2-1
size: -
CDR3: CAWGDSREQFF
DNA: TGTGCCTGGGGGGACAGCCGGGAGCAGTTCTTC

V: TRBV4-3
D: -
J: TRBJ2-2
size: -
CDR3: CASSLRPPGSGGELFF
DNA: TGCGCCAGCAGCCTTCGACCCCCAGGGTCAGGCGGGGAGCTGTTTTTT

V: TRBV10-3
D: -
J: TRBJ1-2
size: -
CDR3: CAISTREDYGYTF
DNA: TGTGCCATCAGTACACGGGAAGACTATGGCTACACCTTC

V: TRBV5-1
D: -
J: TRBJ1-3
size: few
CDR3: CASSFTGQSGNTIYF
DNA: TGCGCCAGCAGCTTTACAGGACAGTCTGGAAACACCATATATTTT

V: TRBV6-5
D: -
J: TRBJ2-7
size: few
CDR3: CASRFERSSSYEQYF
DNA: TGTGCCAGCAGATTCGAGAGGTCTTCCTCCTACGAGCAGTACTTC

V: TRBV9
D: -
J: TRBJ1-2
size: once
CDR3: CASSAATGRESYGYTF
DNA: TGTGCCAGCAGCGCAGCCACAGGGAGGGAGAGCTATGGCTACACCTTC

V: TRBV6-6
D: TRBD1
J: TRBJ2-4
size: -
CDR3: CASSDRGTDIQYF
DNA: TGTGCCAGCAGCGACAGGGGGACGGACATTCAGTACTTC

V: TRBV5-4
D: TRBD2
J: TRBJ2-2
size: once
CDR3: CASSPGGSGRAGELFF
DNA: TGTGCCAGCAGCCCTGGTGGTAGCGGGAGGGCCGGGGAGCTGTTTTTT

V: TRBV21-1
D: -
J: TRBJ2-2
size: once
CDR3: CASSWGIRTGELFF
DNA: TGTGCCAGCAGCTGGGGGATTCGGACCGGGGAGCTGTTTTTT

V: TRBV7-2
D: -
J: TRBJ1-4
size: -
CDR3: CASSEGRSLGEKLFF
DNA: TGTGCCAGCAGCGAAGGCAGGTCTCTGGGCGAAAAACTGTTTTTT

V: TRBV30
D: TRBD2
J: TRBJ2-3
size: -
CDR3: CAWSHGTSGSTVSGTQYF
DNA: TGTGCCTGGAGCCATGGGACTAGCGGGAGTACCGTGTCAGGTACGCAGTATTTT

V: TRBV7-2
D: TRBD1
J: TRBJ2-5
size: few
CDR3: CASSLVGTGAETQYF
DNA: TGTGCCAGCAGCTTAGTCGGGACAGGGGCAGAGACCCAGTACTTC

V: TRBV4-1
D: -
J: TRBJ1-4
size: few
CDR3: CASSSRTTTNEKLFF
DNA: TGCGCCAGCAGCAGCAGGACCACAACTAATGAAAAACTGTTTTTT

V: TRBV6-5
D: -
J: TRBJ1-1
size: -
CDR3: CASSYSSAGWSTEAFF
DNA: TGTGCCAGCAGTTACTCTTCCGCGGGGTGGAGCACTGAAGCTTTCTTT

V: TRBV6-5
D: TRBD2
J: TRBJ2-3
size: -
CDR3: CASSQKLASTQYF
DNA: TGTGCCAGCAGTCAAAAACTAGCGAGTACGCAGTATTTT

V: TRBV6-1
D: -
J: TRBJ1-1
size: -
CDR3: CASSETAYTEAFF
DNA: TGTGCCAGCAGTGAAACGGCGTACACTGAAGCTTTCTTT

V: TRBV4-3
D: -
J: TRBJ2-3
size: few
CDR3: CASSQATGRADTQYF
DNA: TGCGCCAGCAGCCAAGCTACAGGGCGGGCAGATACGCAGTATTTT

V: TRBV9
D: -
J: TRBJ2-6
size: -
CDR3: CASRDSIVDGANVLTF
DNA: TGTGCCAGCCGGGACTCCATAGTCGATGGGGCCAACGTCCTGACTTTC

V: TRBV9
D: -
J: TRBJ1-4
size: -
CDR3: CASSLRDVLNEKLFF
DNA: TGTGCCAGCAGCCTCCGGGACGTACTAAATGAAAAACTGTTTTTT

V: TRBV6-6
D: TRBD1
J: TRBJ1-5
size: -
CDR3: CASRYTGGNQPQHF
DNA: TGTGCCAGCAGGTACACAGGGGGTAATCAGCCCCAGCATTTT

V: TRBV29-1
D: -
J: TRBJ2-7
size: -
CDR3: CSAGTPYEQYF
DNA: TGCAGCGCAGGGACACCCTACGAGCAGTACTTC

V: TRBV27
D: -
J: TRBJ2-3
size: -
CDR3: CASSFDHGGGTDTQYF
DNA: TGTGCCAGCAGTTTTGACCACGGGGGAGGCACAGATACGCAGTATTTT

V: TRBV30
D: -
J: TRBJ2-7
size: once
CDR3: CAWSPQASYEQYF
DNA: TGTGCCTGGAGTCCGCAGGCCAGCTACGAGCAGTACTTC

V: TRBV4-1
D: -
J: TRBJ2-2
size: once
CDR3: CASSPLERGETGELFF
DNA: TGCGCCAGCAGCCCCCTGGAAAGGGGTGAGACCGGGGAGCTGTTTTTT